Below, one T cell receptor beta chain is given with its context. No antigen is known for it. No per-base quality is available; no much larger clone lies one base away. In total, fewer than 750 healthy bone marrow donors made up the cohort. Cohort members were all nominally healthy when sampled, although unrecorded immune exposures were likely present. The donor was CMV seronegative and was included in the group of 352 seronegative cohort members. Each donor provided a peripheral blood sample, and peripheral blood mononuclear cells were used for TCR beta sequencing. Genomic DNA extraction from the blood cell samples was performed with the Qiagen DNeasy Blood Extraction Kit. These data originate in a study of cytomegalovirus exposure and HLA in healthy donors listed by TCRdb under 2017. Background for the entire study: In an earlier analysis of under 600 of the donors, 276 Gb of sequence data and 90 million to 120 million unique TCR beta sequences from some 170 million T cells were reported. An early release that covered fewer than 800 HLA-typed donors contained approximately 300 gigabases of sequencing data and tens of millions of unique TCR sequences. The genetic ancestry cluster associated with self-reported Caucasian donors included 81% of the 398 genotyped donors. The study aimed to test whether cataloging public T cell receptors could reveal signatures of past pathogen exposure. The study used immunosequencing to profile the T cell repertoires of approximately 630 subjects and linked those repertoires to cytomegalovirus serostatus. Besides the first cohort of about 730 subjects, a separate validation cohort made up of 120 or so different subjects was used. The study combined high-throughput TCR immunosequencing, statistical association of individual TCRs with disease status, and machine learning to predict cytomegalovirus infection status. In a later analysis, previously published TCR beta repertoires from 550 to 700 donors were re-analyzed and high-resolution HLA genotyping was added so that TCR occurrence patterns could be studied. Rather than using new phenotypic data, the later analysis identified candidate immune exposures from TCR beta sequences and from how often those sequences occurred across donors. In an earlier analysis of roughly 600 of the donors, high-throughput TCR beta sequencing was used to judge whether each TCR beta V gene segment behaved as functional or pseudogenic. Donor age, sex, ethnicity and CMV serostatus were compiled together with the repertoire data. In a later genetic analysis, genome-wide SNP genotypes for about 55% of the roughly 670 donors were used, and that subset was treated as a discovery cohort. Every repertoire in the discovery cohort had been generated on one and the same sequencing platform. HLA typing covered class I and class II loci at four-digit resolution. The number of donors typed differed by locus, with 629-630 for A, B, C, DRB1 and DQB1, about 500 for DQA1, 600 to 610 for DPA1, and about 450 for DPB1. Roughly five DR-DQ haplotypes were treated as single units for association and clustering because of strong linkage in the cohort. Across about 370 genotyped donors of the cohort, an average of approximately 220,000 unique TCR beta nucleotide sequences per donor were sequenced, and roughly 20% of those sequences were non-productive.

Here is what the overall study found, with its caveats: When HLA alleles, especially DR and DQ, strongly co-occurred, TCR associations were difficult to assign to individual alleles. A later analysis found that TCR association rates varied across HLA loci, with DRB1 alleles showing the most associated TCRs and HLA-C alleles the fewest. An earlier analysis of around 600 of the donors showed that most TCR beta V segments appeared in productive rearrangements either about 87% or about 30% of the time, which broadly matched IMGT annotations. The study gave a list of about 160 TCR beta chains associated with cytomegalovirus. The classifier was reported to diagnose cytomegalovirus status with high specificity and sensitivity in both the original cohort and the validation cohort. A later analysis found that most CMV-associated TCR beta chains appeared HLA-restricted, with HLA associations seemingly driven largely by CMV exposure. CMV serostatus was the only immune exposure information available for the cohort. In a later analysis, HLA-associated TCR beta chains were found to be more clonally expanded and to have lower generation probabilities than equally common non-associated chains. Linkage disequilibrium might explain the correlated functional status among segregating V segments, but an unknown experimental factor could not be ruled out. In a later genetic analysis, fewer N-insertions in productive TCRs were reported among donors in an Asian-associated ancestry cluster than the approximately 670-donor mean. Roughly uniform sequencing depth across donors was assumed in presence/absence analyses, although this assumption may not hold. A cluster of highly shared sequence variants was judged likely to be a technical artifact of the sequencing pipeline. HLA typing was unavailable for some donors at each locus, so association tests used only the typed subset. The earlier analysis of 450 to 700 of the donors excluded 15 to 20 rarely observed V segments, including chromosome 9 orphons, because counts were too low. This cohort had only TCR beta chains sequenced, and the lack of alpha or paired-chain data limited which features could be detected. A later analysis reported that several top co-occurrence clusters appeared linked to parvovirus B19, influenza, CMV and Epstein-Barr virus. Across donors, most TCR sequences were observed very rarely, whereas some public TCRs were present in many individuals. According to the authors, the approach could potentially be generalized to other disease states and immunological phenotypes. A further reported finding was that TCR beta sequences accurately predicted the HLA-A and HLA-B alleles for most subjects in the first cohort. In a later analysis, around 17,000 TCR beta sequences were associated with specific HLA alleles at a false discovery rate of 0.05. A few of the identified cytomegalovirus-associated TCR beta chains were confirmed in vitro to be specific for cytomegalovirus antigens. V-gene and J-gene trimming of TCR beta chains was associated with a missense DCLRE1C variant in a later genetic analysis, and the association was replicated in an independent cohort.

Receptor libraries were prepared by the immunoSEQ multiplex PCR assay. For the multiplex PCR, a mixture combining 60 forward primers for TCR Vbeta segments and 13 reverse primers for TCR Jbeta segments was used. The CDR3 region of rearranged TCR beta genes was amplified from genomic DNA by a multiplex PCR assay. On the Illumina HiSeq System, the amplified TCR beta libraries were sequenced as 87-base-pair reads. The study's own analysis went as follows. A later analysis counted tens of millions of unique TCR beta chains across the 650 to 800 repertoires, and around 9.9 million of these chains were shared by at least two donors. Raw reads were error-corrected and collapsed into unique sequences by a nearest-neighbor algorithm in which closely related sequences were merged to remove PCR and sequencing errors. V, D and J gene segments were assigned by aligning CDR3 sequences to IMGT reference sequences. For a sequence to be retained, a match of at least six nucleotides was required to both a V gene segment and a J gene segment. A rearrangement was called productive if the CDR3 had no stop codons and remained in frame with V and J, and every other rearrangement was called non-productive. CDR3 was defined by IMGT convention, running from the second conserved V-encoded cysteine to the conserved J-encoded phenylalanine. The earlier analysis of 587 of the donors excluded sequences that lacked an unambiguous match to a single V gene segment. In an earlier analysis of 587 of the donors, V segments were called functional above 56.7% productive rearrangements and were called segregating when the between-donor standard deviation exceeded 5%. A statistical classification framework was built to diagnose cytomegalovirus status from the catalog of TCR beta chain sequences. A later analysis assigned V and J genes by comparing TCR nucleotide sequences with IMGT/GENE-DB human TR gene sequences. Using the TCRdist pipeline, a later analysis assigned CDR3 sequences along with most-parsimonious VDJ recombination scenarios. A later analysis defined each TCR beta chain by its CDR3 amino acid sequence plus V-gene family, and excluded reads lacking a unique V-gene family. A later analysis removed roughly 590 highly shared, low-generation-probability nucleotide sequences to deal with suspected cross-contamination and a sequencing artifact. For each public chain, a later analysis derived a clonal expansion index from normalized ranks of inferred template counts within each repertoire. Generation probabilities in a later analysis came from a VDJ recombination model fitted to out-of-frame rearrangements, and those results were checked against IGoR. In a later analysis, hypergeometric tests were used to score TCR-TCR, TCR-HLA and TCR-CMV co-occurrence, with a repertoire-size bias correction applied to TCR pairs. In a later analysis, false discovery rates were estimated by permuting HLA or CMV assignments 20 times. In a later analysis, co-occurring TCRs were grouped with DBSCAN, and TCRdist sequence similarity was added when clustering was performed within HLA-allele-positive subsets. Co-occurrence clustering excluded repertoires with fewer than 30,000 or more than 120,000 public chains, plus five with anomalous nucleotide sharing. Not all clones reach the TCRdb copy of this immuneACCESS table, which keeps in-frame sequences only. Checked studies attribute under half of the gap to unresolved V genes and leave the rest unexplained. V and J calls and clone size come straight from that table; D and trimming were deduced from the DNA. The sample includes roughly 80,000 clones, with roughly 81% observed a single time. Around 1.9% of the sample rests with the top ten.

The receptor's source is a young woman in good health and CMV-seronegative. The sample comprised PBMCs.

CDR3 region: CASSTPRTGLRMNTEAFF. Here is the DNA: TGTGCCAGTAGTACTCCTCGAACGGGACTGAGAATGAACACTGAAGCTTTCTTT. The V and J genes are TRBV19 and TRBJ1-1; TRBD1 is a weak D gene call, 5 bases matching. Relative to germline, V is 4 bases shorter and J is 0 bases shorter, with 21 bases between their ends. The germline V gene (reference sequence) provides CDR1 LNHDA and CDR2 SQIVND. Inclusive of the bounding cysteine and phenylalanine, the CDR3 is 18 residues long. Solely the CDR3 DNA is kept, with 54 bases framed from the first base.